A single sample is the source of the 10 T cell receptor beta chains below, sequenced in a study of T cell clonality in common variable immunodeficiency. Profiled with immunoSEQ multiplex PCR; TCRdb holds only in-frame clones, not every one. The sample includes 40,000 to 55,000 clones, none of them occurring once. Sequencing used peripheral blood mononuclear cells. The origin of the receptors is a person aged 18 to 69 in good health.

In its sample, this clone was seen many times. The read ends 3 residues shy of where the CDR3 ends; the end is completed using the germline J gene. The chain recombines TRBV28 with TRBJ2-5, with 10 bases aligning to TRBD1. V lost 5 bases, J lost 3 bases, and 9 bases stayed unmatched. Germline lookup yields CDR1 MDHEN and CDR2 SYDVKM. This CDR3 is 16 amino acids long. The CDR3 sequence is CASSSPGQGREETQYF. The sequenced part of the CDR3 DNA is TGTGCCAGCAGTAGTCCGGGACAGGGGAGAGAAGAGACC. The full variable domain, in which reference TRBV28 and TRBJ2-5 provide the parts outside the CDR3, is DVKVTQSSRYLVKRTGEKVFLECVQDMDHENMFWYRQDPGLGLRLIYFSYDVKMKEKGDIPEGYSVSREKKERFSLILESASTNQTSMYLCASSSPGQGREETQYFGPGTRLLVL.

This clone came up many times. A junction end diverges from the germline sequence, so it may reflect a read error. The DNA ends 3 residues before the CDR3 does, and the rest of the CDR3 is filled in from the germline J gene. The chain uses TRBV4-2 and TRBJ1-5; D unclear. The CDR3 loop spans 13 amino acids. Germline V gene lookup returns CDR1 LGHNA and CDR2 YNFKEQ. CDR3 in amino acids: CASSFRRDQPQHF. The covered CDR3 bases are TGCGCCAGCAGCTTCCGACGGGATCAGCCC.

This clone was seen at least ten times. The read terminates 3 residues ahead of where the CDR3 ends, so the germline J gene completes it. The chain is built from TRBV5-1 and TRBJ2-5; 8 bases are a match to TRBD2. This CDR3 spans 15 amino acids. With 3 bases clipped from V and 4 bases from J, the junction kept 8 bases outside the gene matches. Germline lookup yields CDR1 SGHRS and CDR2 YFSETQ. CDR3 in amino acids: CASSSQAGVRETQYF. The CDR3 bases that were read are TGCGCCAGCAGCTCCCAAGCGGGGGTAAGAGAGACC. The entire variable domain, with the rest obtained from reference TRBV5-1 and TRBJ2-5, is as follows: KAGVTQTPRYLIKTRGQQVTLSCSPISGHRSVSWYQQTPGQGLQFLFEYFSETQRNKGNFPGRFSGRQFSNSRSEMNVSTLELGDSALYLCASSSQAGVRETQYFGPGTRLLVL.

This clone was counted at least ten times. The read terminates 3 residues ahead of where the CDR3 ends, so the germline J gene completes it. The chain couples TRBV4-1 to TRBJ2-7; TRBD1 matches at 9 bases. Germline CDR1 and CDR2: MGHRA and YSYEKL. J gave up 4 bases and V 0 bases, and 13 bases lay outside the gene matches. This CDR3 contains 18 residues. This CDR3 reads CASSQEGGTGWTLYEQYF. CDR3 DNA (partial): TGCGCCAGCAGCCAAGAAGGGGGGACAGGGTGGACTTTATACGAG.

This clone has at least ten counts. The read ends 3 residues early relative to the CDR3; the germline J gene fills the gap. This chain links TRBV18 with TRBJ1-1; possibly TRBD1 for D (6 bases). Between the trimmed V and J ends, which lost 4 bases and 1 base, there was a span of 13 bases. CDR1 is KGHSH and CDR2 is LQKENI in the germline V gene. The CDR3 runs to 15 residues. The CDR3 here is CASSRQQGANTEAFF. The sequenced CDR3 bases are TGTGCCAGCTCACGTCAACAGGGAGCGAACACTGAA.

A note on this clone: The sequence runs out 3 residues before the end of the CDR3; the remainder is reconstructed from the germline J gene. The rearrangement uses TRBV7-8 and TRBJ2-2, with 7 bases aligning to TRBD1. Germline V lookup: CDR1 SGHVS, CDR2 FQNEAQ. This CDR3 has 14 amino acids. J was trimmed by 6 bases and V by 5 bases; bases with no gene match: 6. CDR3 DNA, as far as it was read: TGTGCCAGCAGCCAGACAGGGTGGGCCGGGGAG. This encodes CASSQTGWAGE. The entire CDR3 protein is CASSQTGWAGELFF.

This clone was recorded at least ten times. The read terminates 3 residues before the CDR3 end, so the remaining end is supplied by the germline J gene. The chain joins TRBV5-1 to TRBJ1-2; 8 bases are a match to TRBD1. The CDR3 runs to 13 residues. Germline-derived CDR1 and CDR2 are SGHRS and YFSETQ. The CDR3 is CASSSGQGLGYTF. The sequenced CDR3 bases are TGCGCCAGCAGCTCCGGACAGGGCCTGGGC.

This clone appeared a few times. The read is 3 residues too short to cover the CDR3 end, so that end is filled in from the germline J gene. V gene TRBV19 combines with J gene TRBJ2-4; a weak D match, TRBD1 (6 bases). The CDR3 is 15 residues long. Germline V gives CDR1 LNHDA, CDR2 SQIVND (reference sequence). The CDR3 region is CASTALPQGTYGQYF. CDR3 bases read: TGTGCCAGTACAGCATTACCACAGGGAACTTATGGT.

Only a few counts were recorded for this clone. The sequenced fragment ends 3 residues before the CDR3 boundary, so the rest is inferred from the germline J gene. This sequence joins TRBV11-3 and TRBJ2-7; 8 nucleotides line up with TRBD1. Trimming cost V 5 bases and J 5 bases; bases outside gene matches: 8. The CDR3 contains 14 residues. The V gene's germline CDR1 is SGHNT and CDR2 YENEEA. CDR3 DNA (partial): TGTGCCAGCAGCGAAATGGGGACAGGACACGAG. Translating gives CASSEMGTGHE. In full, the CDR3 is CASSEMGTGHEQYF.

This clone was counted many times. The read stops 3 residues short of the end of the CDR3; the missing end is completed from the germline J gene. This sequence joins TRBV20-1 and TRBJ1-2; D is perhaps TRBD1 (5 bases). Germline V gives CDR1 DFQATT, CDR2 SNEGSKA (reference sequence). The CDR3 loop spans 13 amino acids. The CDR3 loop is CSARGGGIRGYTF. The sequenced part of the CDR3 DNA is TGCAGTGCTAGAGGCGGGGGAATTAGGGGC.